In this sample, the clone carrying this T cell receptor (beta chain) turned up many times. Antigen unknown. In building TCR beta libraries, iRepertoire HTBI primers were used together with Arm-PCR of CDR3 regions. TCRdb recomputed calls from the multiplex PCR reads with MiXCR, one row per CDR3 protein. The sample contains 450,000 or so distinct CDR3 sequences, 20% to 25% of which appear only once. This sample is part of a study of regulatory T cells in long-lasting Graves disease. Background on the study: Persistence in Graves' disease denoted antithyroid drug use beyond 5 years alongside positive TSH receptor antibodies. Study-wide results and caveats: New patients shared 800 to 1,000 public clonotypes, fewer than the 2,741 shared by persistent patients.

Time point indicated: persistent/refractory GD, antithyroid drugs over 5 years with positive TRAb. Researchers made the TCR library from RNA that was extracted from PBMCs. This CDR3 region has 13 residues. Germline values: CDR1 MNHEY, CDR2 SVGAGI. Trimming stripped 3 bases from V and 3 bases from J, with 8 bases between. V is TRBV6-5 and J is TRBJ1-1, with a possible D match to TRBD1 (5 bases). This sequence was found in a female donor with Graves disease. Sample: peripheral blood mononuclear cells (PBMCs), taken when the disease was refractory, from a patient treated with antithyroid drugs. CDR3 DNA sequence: TGTGCCAGCAGTTATGGGGGATACACTGAAGCTTTCTTT. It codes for CASSYGGYTEAFF.